The present TCR beta chain was sequenced within a study of cytomegalovirus exposure and HLA in healthy donors. Study details: Genotyping of 300 to 450 donors showed that about 79% belonged to the Caucasian-associated ancestry cluster.

This clone was picked up one time. V was shortened by 4 bases and J by 1 base, with 8 bases between the two germline ends. The CDR3 is 13 residues long. Germline V gives CDR1 SGHNT, CDR2 YYREEE (reference sequence). PCR employed 60 Vbeta and 13 Jbeta primers. Using immunoSEQ multiplex PCR, the repertoire was profiled, and TCRdb retains in-frame clones only, with some absent. The sample shows approximately 220,000 clones, 65% to 85% of them seen only once. The TCR was taken from a boy younger than 10 in good health and CMV-seronegative. The chain recombines TRBV5-4 with TRBJ1-1; D ambiguous. The sample comprised PBMCs. CDR3 region: CASSPPGNTEAFF. The CDR3 DNA follows: TGTGCCAGCAGCCCCCCCGGGAACACTGAAGCTTTCTTT.